Listed here are 14 T cell receptor beta chains from one sample, sequenced in a study of siplizumab effects on memory and regulatory T cells. Sequenced by immunoSEQ multiplex PCR; TCRdb stores in-frame clones only, minus some. The table includes 100,000 or so clones, 85% to 95% detected once. The sequencing sample was made of non-Treg CD4+ T cells sorted from blood. Receptor source: a human donor in good health.

V gene TRBV6-6 combines with J gene TRBJ2-7; 12 bases are shared with TRBD2. The CDR3 extends over 15 amino acids. The germline V gene has CDR1 MNHNY and CDR2 SVGAGI (reference sequence). After removal of 6 bases from V and 3 bases from J, the junction contained 6 bases not matched to a gene. CDR3: CASRSTSGGDYEQYF. CDR3 DNA sequence: TGTGCCAGCAGGTCGACTAGCGGGGGAGACTACGAGCAGTACTTC.

This chain joins TRBV19 and TRBJ2-2; D remains unclear. In germline, CDR1 is LNHDA, CDR2 SQIVND (reference sequence). Trimming left V 4 bases short and J 1 base short, with 10 bases between. The CDR3 has 15 residues. The CDR3 nucleotides read TGTGCCAGTAGTAAAGGCGGACGGAACACCGGGGAGCTGTTTTTT. Translating it yields CASSKGGRNTGELFF.

This sequence joins TRBV4-2 and TRBJ2-3; tentative D call: TRBD2 (5 bases). The CDR3 covers 19 residues. Germline V gene lookup returns CDR1 LGHNA and CDR2 YNFKEQ. The V and J ends lost 0 bases and 4 bases respectively, with 23 bases between them. This CDR3 is CASSQELFWSAGGPDTQYF. The CDR3 DNA sequence: TGTGCCAGCAGCCAAGAACTATTTTGGTCGGCGGGCGGGCCAGATACGCAGTATTTT.

The chain employs TRBV4-1 and TRBJ2-3; the D is unclear. The CDR3 length is 13 residues. V shed 1 base and J shed 2 bases, with 4 bases lying between them. Germline V gene sequence: CDR1 MGHRA, CDR2 YSYEKL. DNA of the CDR3: TGCGCCAGCAGCCAAGGGGACACAGATACGCAGTATTTT. This codes for CASSQGDTDTQYF.

This clone was seen a few times. The V call is TRBV25-1, the J call TRBJ1-1; D may be TRBD1 (5 bases). CDR1 is MGHDK and CDR2 is SYGVNS in the germline V gene. The CDR3 contains 14 residues. V was shortened by 4 bases and J by 1 base, with 10 bases between the two germline ends. The CDR3 DNA is TGTGCCAGCAGTGTACACAGGTCGAACACTGAAGCTTTCTTT. Protein product: CASSVHRSNTEAFF.

This chain joins TRBV6-5 and TRBJ1-6; tentative D call: TRBD1 (5 bases). CDR3 size: 13 residues. Trimming cost V 1 base and J 10 bases, with 8 bases left between them. Germline V gene data show CDR1 as MNHEY and CDR2 as SVGAGI. CDR3 bases: TGTGCCAGCAGTTACTTGAGGGGCTCACCCCTCCACTTT. Its translation: CASSYLRGSPLHF.

This clone appeared a single time. The genes are TRBV9 and TRBJ1-1, with D hard to call. This CDR3 is built from 14 residues. Per germline, CDR1 SGDLS and CDR2 YYNGEE. Between the trimmed V and J ends, which lost 0 bases and 0 bases, there was a span of 6 bases. The CDR3 loop is CASSVGNMNTEAFF. CDR3 DNA: TGTGCCAGCAGCGTAGGCAACATGAACACTGAAGCTTTCTTT.

This clone was found once. This chain links TRBV19 with TRBJ2-5, with unresolved D. The CDR3 extends over 14 amino acids. V lost 7 bases, J lost 5 bases, and 17 bases lay in between. Germline V gene data show CDR1 as LNHDA and CDR2 as SQIVND (reference sequence). Written as DNA, the CDR3 is TGTGCCAGTACACCGGACGTTTTCGGGGAGACCCAGTACTTC. Its translation: CASTPDVFGETQYF.

The V gene is TRBV11-2, the J gene TRBJ2-1; no firm D call. The length of the CDR3 is 13 residues. The V end lost 7 bases, the J end lost 4 bases, and 11 bases lay between the germline ends. The V gene's germline CDR1 is SGHAT and CDR2 FQNNGV. CDR3 nucleotides: TGTGCCAGCACCTCAAATTGGTACAATGAGCAGTTCTTC. It encodes CASTSNWYNEQFF. The whole variable domain, filled in from reference TRBV11-2 and TRBJ2-1, reads EAGVAQSPRYKIIEKRQSVAFWCNPISGHATLYWYQQILGQGPKLLIQFQNNGVVDDSQLPKDRFSAERLKGVDSTLKIQPAKLEDSAVYLCASTSNWYNEQFFGPGTRLTVL.

The gene calls are TRBV19 and TRBJ2-6, with a possible D match to TRBD1 (6 bases). Germline V gene sequence: CDR1 LNHDA, CDR2 SQIVND (reference sequence). V was shortened by 2 bases and J by 0 bases, with 14 bases between the two germline ends. This CDR3 is 18 amino acids long. CDR3 sequence reads: CASSILGTYSSGANVLTF. CDR3 DNA sequence: TGTGCCAGTAGTATATTGGGGACATACAGCTCTGGGGCCAACGTCCTGACTTTC. The full variable domain, rest sourced from reference TRBV19 and TRBJ2-6, is DGGITQSPKYLFRKEGQNVTLSCEQNLNHDAMYWYRQDPGQGLRLIYYSQIVNDFQKGDIAEGYSVSREKKESFPLTVTSAQKNPTAFYLCASSILGTYSSGANVLTFGAGSRLTVL.

CDR3 in DNA: TGTGCTAGTGGCCATACACCCAACACTGAAGCTTTCTTT. Translated, it gives CASGHTPNTEAFF. V gene TRBV12-5 combines with J gene TRBJ1-1; D unclear. The CDR3 extends over 13 amino acids. Germline-derived CDR1 and CDR2 are LGHNT and FRNRAP. V shed 6 bases and J shed 2 bases, with 10 bases lying between them.

The chain carries TRBV7-2 and TRBJ2-1; D is possibly TRBD1 or TRBD2 (6 bases each). The V gene lost 0 bases and the J gene lost 2 bases, with 8 bases spanning the gap. The CDR3 totals 15 residues. Looked up from germline, CDR1 is SGHTA and CDR2 is FQGNSA. The CDR3 is CASSLARGPYNEQFF. CDR3 coding DNA: TGTGCCAGCAGCTTAGCACGGGGGCCCTACAATGAGCAGTTCTTC.

This chain links TRBV28 with TRBJ2-3; TRBD2 agrees at 11 bases. Germline lookup yields CDR1 MDHEN and CDR2 SYDVKM. This CDR3 has 17 amino acids. V lost 2 bases to trimming and J lost 2 bases; unmatched junction nucleotides: 6. CDR3 loop: CASSLVTSGGPTDTQYF. The CDR3, as DNA: TGTGCCAGCAGTTTAGTCACTAGCGGGGGACCCACAGATACGCAGTATTTT.

This chain connects TRBV18 to TRBJ2-7; 7 bases line up with TRBD1. V lost 5 bases, J lost 12 bases, and 13 bases stayed unmatched. CDR3 size: 13 residues. The V gene's germline CDR1 is KGHSH and CDR2 LQKENI. The CDR3 bases are TGTGCCAGCTCAACCCGGGACAGAAGCGGTTGGTACTTC. As protein: CASSTRDRSGWYF.